These T cell receptor beta chains were read from a single sample in a study of T-cell reconstitution after alpha-beta-depleted transplantation in children. Via MiXCR, TCRdb re-called the PCR reads, giving one row per CDR3 protein. Of about 460,000 distinct CDR3 sequences in the sample, roughly an eighth were seen once. The specimen was PBMCs, mostly from graft donor cells, collected 180 days after TCRalphabeta/CD19-depleted stem cell transplant. These TCRs come from a female patient aged 2-9 years who had a stem cell transplant for aplastic anemia, so the T cells may come from the graft donor. The CDR3 runs from the conserved cysteine through the conserved F or W. The D gene is left open where the match is weak. The size of a clone is reported for some rows only, either as once, few or many, or as a class for expanded clones.

size,D,J,V,DNA,CDR3
-,-,TRBJ2-2,TRBV20-1,TGCAGTGCTAGGCCACCCTGGGGAAACACCGGGGAGCTGTTTTTT,CSARPPWGNTGELFF
few,-,TRBJ1-2,TRBV10-3,TGTGCCATCAGTGAGGCCACAGTCGGCTACACCTTC,CAISEATVGYTF
-,TRBD1,TRBJ2-7,TRBV10-3,TGTGCCATCAGTGACCACGCCGGAGACAGGGGCCTGGACGAGCAGTACTTC,CAISDHAGDRGLDEQYF
few,TRBD1,TRBJ1-3,TRBV4-3,TGCGCCAGCGGACCGGTTAGACAGGGGTTCGGGAACACCATATATTTT,CASGPVRQGFGNTIYF
-,-,TRBJ1-5,TRBV6-1,TGTGCCAGCGGACGCGGGACTATAAGCAATCAGCCCCAGCATTTT,CASGRGTISNQPQHF
few,-,TRBJ2-1,TRBV3-1,TGTGCCAGCAGCCAAGTTCTCCGGGATCGGTACAATGAGCAGTTCTTC,CASSQVLRDRYNEQFF
few,-,TRBJ1-5,TRBV4-3,TGCGCCACCACCGAAGTTTGGGGGGACAATCAGCCCCAGCATTTT,CATTEVWGDNQPQHF
-,-,TRBJ2-1,TRBV5-8,TGTGCCAGCAGCTCCCGACTAGATCACAATGAGCAGTTCTTC,CASSSRLDHNEQFF
-,-,TRBJ2-3,TRBV28,TGTGCCAGCAGTTTTCTGAGTTCCCCCCAGGATACGCAGTATTTT,CASSFLSSPQDTQYF
-,TRBD2,TRBJ2-2,TRBV6-1,TGTGCCAGCAGGGGGGAGCGGGGGGCCCACACCGGGGAGCTGTTTTTT,CASRGERGAHTGELFF
few,-,TRBJ1-1,TRBV12-3/TRBV12-4,TGTGCCAGCAGTTTCGGTATCATGGGGGAAGCTTTCTTT,CASSFGIMGEAFF
-,-,TRBJ2-3,TRBV29-1,TGCAGCGTTTTTGGACAGTCTTTCACAGATACGCAGTATTTT,CSVFGQSFTDTQYF
few,-,TRBJ2-5,TRBV5-1,TGCGCCAGCAGCTTTGGGGGAGTCGCAGAGACCCAGTACTTC,CASSFGGVAETQYF
few,TRBD1,TRBJ1-4,TRBV5-1,TGCGCCAGCAGCTTGGTGCAGGGGGCAGCTAATGAAAAACTGTTTTTT,CASSLVQGAANEKLFF
-,-,TRBJ2-1,TRBV20-1,TGCAGTGCTAGAAGGGACAATTTCCTCTCCAACAATGAGCAGTTCTTC,CSARRDNFLSNNEQFF
many,-,TRBJ1-5,TRBV20-1,TGCAGTGCCAGGTTGGGCCTCAATCAGCCCCAGCATTTT,CSARLGLNQPQHF
few,TRBD1,TRBJ1-2,TRBV6-4,TGTGCCAGCAGTGACTCTGACCTCGGGGACAGGGGTCTCTTTTACTATGGCTACACCTTC,CASSDSDLGDRGLFYYGYTF
-,TRBD1,TRBJ2-4,TRBV5-1,TGCGCCAGCAGCTTACAGGGGATAGCCAAAAACATTCAGTACTTC,CASSLQGIAKNIQYF
few,-,TRBJ1-5,TRBV27,TGTGCCAGCTGCCCATTCGGTGAAGGGCTGGGGAATCAGCCCCAGCATTTT,CASCPFGEGLGNQPQHF
-,TRBD2,TRBJ2-7,TRBV9,TGTGCCAGCAGCGAGCGGGGACTCCACTACGAGCAGTACTTC,CASSERGLHYEQYF
-,TRBD2,TRBJ2-4,TRBV25-1,TGTGCCAGCAGTCCCCCGTGGGGGGGGAACATTCAGTACTTC,CASSPPWGGNIQYF
few,-,TRBJ1-2,TRBV12-3/TRBV12-4,TGTGCCAGCAGATACAGGGAAGACTATGGCTACACCTTC,CASRYREDYGYTF
few,TRBD1,TRBJ2-7,TRBV25-1,TGTGCCAGCAGAGACACAGGGGCCTCCTACGAGCAGTACTTC,CASRDTGASYEQYF
few,-,TRBJ2-1,TRBV6-2/TRBV6-3,TGTGCCAGCAGTTACTGGGGCAGGGAGTTGAATGAGCAGTTCTTC,CASSYWGRELNEQFF
once,-,TRBJ2-5,TRBV28,TGTGCCAGCAGTTTAGATCAATTACAAGAGACCCAGTACTTC,CASSLDQLQETQYF
-,-,TRBJ1-4,TRBV6-1,TGTGCCACCCGGGTCCTTAATGAAAAACTGTTTTTT,CATRVLNEKLFF
many,-,TRBJ1-2,TRBV29-1,TGCAGCGTTGAGGCGGGTAGCGACTATGGCTACACCTTC,CSVEAGSDYGYTF
few,-,TRBJ2-1,TRBV5-1,TGCGCCAGCAGCTTGTCCAGGTCCTACAATGAGCAGTTCTTC,CASSLSRSYNEQFF
-,TRBD1,TRBJ2-6,TRBV29-1,TGCAGCGTTGGCGGGACAGGGCCTTTGTCTGGGGCCAACGGCCTGACTTTC,CSVGGTGPLSGANGLTF
few,-,TRBJ1-1,TRBV20-1,TGCAGTGCCCAACCTGGGGGGAGTTGGAACACTGAAGCTTTCTTT,CSAQPGGSWNTEAFF
many,-,TRBJ2-7,TRBV11-1,TGTGCCAGCAGCTTCAACAGGGAATCCACCTACGAGCAGTACTTC,CASSFNRESTYEQYF
-,-,TRBJ2-7,TRBV18,TGTGCCAGCTCACCGGCCGGGACACTATACTACGAGCAGTACTTC,CASSPAGTLYYEQYF
many,-,TRBJ1-6,TRBV20-1,TGCAGTGCTCCACGGACAGTAAATTCACCCCTCCACTTT,CSAPRTVNSPLHF
few,-,TRBJ1-6,TRBV20-1,TGCAGTGCTCCTACGACAGCCGATTCACCCCTCCACTTT,CSAPTTADSPLHF
-,-,TRBJ1-2,TRBV28,TGTGCCAGCAGTTTCCGCCTCCTAGCGGACCTTAACTATGGCTACACCTTC,CASSFRLLADLNYGYTF
-,-,TRBJ2-3,TRBV28,TGTGCCAGCAGTTACCCGGGGAGCACAGATACGCAGTATTTT,CASSYPGSTDTQYF
-,-,TRBJ1-6,TRBV27,TGTGCCAGCGCCCGAGATAGAACGTTCTATAATTCACCCCTCCACTTT,CASARDRTFYNSPLHF
-,-,TRBJ2-2,TRBV5-1,TGCGCCAGCAGCTCGGACCCCGTAGGGCCCGGGGAGCTGTTTTTT,CASSSDPVGPGELFF
-,-,TRBJ1-1,TRBV28,TGTGCCAGCACCGAACTTTATGAAGCTGCTTTCTTT,CASTELYEAAFF
many,-,TRBJ2-1,TRBV12-3/TRBV12-4,TGTGCCAGCAGTTTTCCAGGCTCCTACAATGAGCAGTTCTTC,CASSFPGSYNEQFF
few,TRBD1,TRBJ2-2,TRBV11-1,TGTGCCAGCAGCTCCAAAGACCCTTCGGACAGGGGAAAAGCCGGGGAGCTGTTTTTT,CASSSKDPSDRGKAGELFF
few,TRBD1,TRBJ1-1,TRBV12-3/TRBV12-4,TGTGCCAGCAGTTCGGGACAGATTCGATACACTGAAGCTTTCTTT,CASSSGQIRYTEAFF
-,TRBD1,TRBJ2-1,TRBV29-1,TGCAGCGTGACAGGGGCCGACTCCTACAATGAGCAGTTCTTC,CSVTGADSYNEQFF
few,TRBD1,TRBJ1-2,TRBV30,TGTGCCTGGGCCCTGGGACAGGGAGGTGATGGCTACACCTTC,CAWALGQGGDGYTF
-,-,TRBJ2-7,TRBV7-2,TGTGCCAGCAGCCCTATGAGATCGGGCGGCGACGAGCAGTACTTC,CASSPMRSGGDEQYF
many,-,TRBJ1-5,TRBV27,TGTGCCAGCAGTTCTCGGGCCCAGGGCTGGTCCCAGCATTTT,CASSSRAQGWSQHF
many,-,TRBJ1-1,TRBV20-1,TGCAGTGCTAGTGACAGGAGAGCGAACACTGAAGCTTTCTTT,CSASDRRANTEAFF
few,-,TRBJ2-2,TRBV4-2,TGTGCCAGCAGCCAAGAGTCAACCGGGGAGCTGTTTTTT,CASSQESTGELFF
many,-,TRBJ1-1,TRBV29-1,TGCAGCGTCGCCACGGTAACTGAAGCTTTCTTT,CSVATVTEAFF
few,-,TRBJ2-7,TRBV6-5,TGTGCCAGCAGTTATGGGGAGCTGTCCTACGAGCAGTACTTC,CASSYGELSYEQYF
-,-,TRBJ1-2,TRBV19,TGTGCCAGTAGTGGGTCCTCAACAGGGAATGGAGGCTACACCTTC,CASSGSSTGNGGYTF
many,-,TRBJ2-1,TRBV20-1,TGCAGTGCTAGAGGGACTGTGCCAGGAGAGCAGTTCTTC,CSARGTVPGEQFF
-,TRBD2,TRBJ2-1,TRBV5-6,TGTGCCAGCAGCTTGGTAGCCGGGACTAGCGGGAGGGCCTCCAACAATGAGCAGTTCTTC,CASSLVAGTSGRASNNEQFF
few,TRBD2,TRBJ2-3,TRBV7-2,TGTGCCAGCAGAAGAGGCGGGAGTACGCAGTATTTT,CASRRGGSTQYF